Each of the 10 T cell receptor beta chains below was sequenced from the same sample in a study of beta chain features in type 1 diabetes. Expressed TCRB transcripts were sequenced because the isolated RNA had all been reverse transcribed beforehand. The protocol was immunoSEQ multiplex PCR, while the TCRdb copy is restricted to in-frame clones and leaves out a portion. The sample has about 340,000 clones; roughly 13% are singletons. Their antigens are not known. Regarding the study as a whole: There was a moderate but significant shortening of TCRB CDR3s in all four CD4+ subsets of Type 1 diabetes patients.

The sample was naive CD4+ T cells from blood. All receptors derive from a woman aged 18-29 years with type 1 diabetes.

This clone was seen only a few times. V usage is TRBV15 and J usage is TRBJ2-3, with D possibly matching TRBD2 (5 bases). CDR1 and CDR2 (germline): LNHNV, YYDKDF (reference sequence). Trimming pared 4 bases from V and 1 base from J, leaving 9 bases between. The CDR3 is 14 amino acids. The CDR3 sequence is CATSKSSGTDTQYF. The DNA for the CDR3 is TGTGCCACCAGCAAGAGTAGCGGCACAGATACGCAGTATTTT.

This clone came up a few times. This rearrangement joins TRBV5-4 to TRBJ1-1; tentatively, D is TRBD1 (5 bases). The V gene's germline CDR1 is SGHNT and CDR2 YYREEE (reference sequence). The CDR3 has 14 amino acids. V gave up 0 bases and J gave up 3 bases, with 9 bases separating them. CDR3 amino acids: CASSLDWGDTEAFF. In DNA, the CDR3 is TGTGCCAGCAGCTTGGATTGGGGGGACACTGAAGCTTTCTTT.

This chain joins TRBV29-1 and TRBJ1-1, with TRBD1 matching over 7 bases. CDR1 and CDR2 (germline): SQVTM, ANQGSEA. The ends lost 3 bases at V and 8 bases at J; junction bases unmatched: 6. The CDR3 consists of 12 residues. The CDR3 here is CSVEAGQAEAFF. In DNA form, the CDR3 reads TGCAGCGTTGAGGCAGGACAGGCGGAAGCTTTCTTT.

The table lists this clone with a few counts. V gene TRBV20-1 combines with J gene TRBJ2-7, with TRBD1 identical over 7 bases. Germline V CDR1 and CDR2: DFQATT, SNEGSKA (reference sequence). This CDR3 comprises 11 residues. V was pared by 5 bases and J by 4 bases, with 2 bases of the junction left unmatched. CDR3 in amino acids: CSASRGYEQYV. CDR3 nucleotides: TGCAGTGCTTCCAGGGGGTACGAGCAGTACGTC.

V usage is TRBV28 and J usage is TRBJ2-1; 7 nucleotides line up with TRBD1. J gave up 0 bases and V 6 bases, and 5 bases lay outside the gene matches. Germline V gene lookup returns CDR1 MDHEN and CDR2 SYDVKM. CDR3 length: 15 amino acids. The CDR3 here is CASSTDRVSYNEQFF. The CDR3 bases are TGTGCCAGCAGCACTGACAGGGTCTCCTACAATGAGCAGTTCTTC.

V is TRBV28 and J is TRBJ2-1; D may be TRBD2 (7 bases). V dropped 5 bases and J dropped 7 bases, with 21 bases sitting between them. Germline CDR1 MDHEN, CDR2 SYDVKM. This CDR3 contains 16 residues. This CDR3 reads CASSAPPGGGSNEQFF. CDR3 in DNA: TGTGCCAGCAGTGCTCCCCCTGGGGGCGGGAGTAATGAGCAGTTCTTC. Filled out from reference TRBV28 and TRBJ2-1, the complete variable domain reads DVKVTQSSRYLVKRTGEKVFLECVQDMDHENMFWYRQDPGLGLRLIYFSYDVKMKEKGDIPEGYSVSREKKERFSLILESASTNQTSMYLCASSAPPGGGSNEQFFGPGTRLTVL.

This clone has more than one count but fewer than ten. The sample carries other DNA sequences with the same CDR3. This chain connects TRBV5-4 to TRBJ2-5; 8 bases line up with TRBD2. Looked up from germline, CDR1 is SGHNT and CDR2 is YYREEE (reference sequence). This CDR3 region has 14 residues. V shed 4 bases and J 4 bases; nucleotides not matched to a gene: 6. The CDR3: CASSPTGGGETQYF. CDR3 nucleotide sequence: TGTGCCAGCAGCCCTACGGGAGGGGGAGAGACCCAGTACTTC.

The table lists this clone with a few counts. This chain connects TRBV27 to TRBJ2-6; D is undetermined. Looked up from germline, CDR1 is MNHEY and CDR2 is SMNVEV (reference sequence). Trimming stripped 2 bases from V and 0 bases from J, with 5 bases between. The CDR3 is 15 amino acids. The CDR3 bases are TGTGCCAGCAGTTTAATGAGCTCTGGGGCCAACGTCCTGACTTTC. It yields the protein CASSLMSSGANVLTF.

This clone was seen only a few times. CDR3 DNA sequence: TGTGCCAGCAGTTTCGGGACAACGAGCTCCTACGAGCAGTACGTC. As protein: CASSFGTTSSYEQYV. This chain connects TRBV2 to TRBJ2-7, with a weak D call TRBD1 (6 bases). CDR1 SNHLY and CDR2 FYNNEI come from the germline V gene. V lost 5 bases, J lost 0 bases, and 14 bases lay in between. The CDR3 has 15 amino acids.

A few counts support this clone. The rearrangement joins TRBV9 to TRBJ2-5; the match to TRBD2 covers 8 bases. The ends lost 0 bases at V and 3 bases at J; junction bases unmatched: 4. From germline, CDR1 is SGDLS and CDR2 YYNGEE. The CDR3 covers 15 residues. The CDR3 reads CASSVGTSGKETQYF. CDR3 nucleotide sequence: TGTGCCAGCAGCGTAGGCACTAGCGGTAAAGAGACCCAGTACTTC.